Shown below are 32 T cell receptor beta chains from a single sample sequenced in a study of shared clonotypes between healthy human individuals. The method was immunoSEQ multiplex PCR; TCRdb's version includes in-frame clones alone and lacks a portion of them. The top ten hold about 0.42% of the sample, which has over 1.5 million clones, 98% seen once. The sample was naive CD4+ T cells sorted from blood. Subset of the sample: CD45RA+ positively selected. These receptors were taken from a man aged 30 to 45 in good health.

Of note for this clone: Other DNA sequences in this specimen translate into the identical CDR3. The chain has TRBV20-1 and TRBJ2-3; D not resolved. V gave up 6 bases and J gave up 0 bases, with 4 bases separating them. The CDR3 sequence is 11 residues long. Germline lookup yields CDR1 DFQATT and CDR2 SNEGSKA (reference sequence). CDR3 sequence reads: CSAGSTDTQYF. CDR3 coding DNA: TGCAGTGCGGGGAGCACAGATACGCAGTATTTT.

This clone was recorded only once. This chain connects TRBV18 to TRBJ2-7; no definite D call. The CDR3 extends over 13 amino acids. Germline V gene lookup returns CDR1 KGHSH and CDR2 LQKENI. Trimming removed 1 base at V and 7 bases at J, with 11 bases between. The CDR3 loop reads CASSPQPREEQYF. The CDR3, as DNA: TGTGCCAGCTCACCACAACCCCGCGAGGAGCAGTACTTC.

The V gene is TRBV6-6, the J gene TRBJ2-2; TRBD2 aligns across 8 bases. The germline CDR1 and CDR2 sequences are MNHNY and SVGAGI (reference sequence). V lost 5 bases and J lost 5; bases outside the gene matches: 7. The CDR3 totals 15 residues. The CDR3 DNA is TGTGCCAGCAGTCACTTGGCGGGAGGAACCGGGGAGCTGTTTTTT. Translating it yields CASSHLAGGTGELFF.

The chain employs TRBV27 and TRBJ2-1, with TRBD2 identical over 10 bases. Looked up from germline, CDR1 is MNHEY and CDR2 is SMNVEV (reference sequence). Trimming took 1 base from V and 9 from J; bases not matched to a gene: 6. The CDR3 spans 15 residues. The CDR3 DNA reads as TGTGCCAGCAGTTTATTAGCTAGCGGGAGAAGTGAGCAGTTCTTC. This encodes CASSLLASGRSEQFF.

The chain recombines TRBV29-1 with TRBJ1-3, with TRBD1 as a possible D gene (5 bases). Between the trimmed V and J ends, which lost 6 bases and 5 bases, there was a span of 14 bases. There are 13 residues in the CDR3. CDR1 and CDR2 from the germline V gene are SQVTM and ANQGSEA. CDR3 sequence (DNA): TGCAGCGTCGCCGGACACCTAAGAAACACCATATATTTT. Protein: CSVAGHLRNTIYF.

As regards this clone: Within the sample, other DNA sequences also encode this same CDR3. Here the CDR3 reads CASSLGDSNTEAFF. CDR3 nucleotides: TGCGCCAGCAGCTTGGGCGACAGTAACACTGAAGCTTTCTTT. The rearrangement uses TRBV5-1 and TRBJ1-1, with TRBD1 as a possible D gene (5 bases). The V and J ends lost 0 bases and 2 bases respectively, with 8 bases between them. This CDR3 has 14 amino acids. Germline values: CDR1 SGHRS, CDR2 YFSETQ.

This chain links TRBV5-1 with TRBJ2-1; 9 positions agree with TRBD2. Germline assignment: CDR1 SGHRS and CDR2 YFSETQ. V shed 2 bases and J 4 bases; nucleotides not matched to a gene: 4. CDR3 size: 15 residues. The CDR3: CASSFASGIYNEQFF. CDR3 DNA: TGCGCCAGCAGCTTTGCTAGCGGGATTTACAATGAGCAGTTCTTC. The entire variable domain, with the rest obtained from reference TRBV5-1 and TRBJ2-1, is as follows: KAGVTQTPRYLIKTRGQQVTLSCSPISGHRSVSWYQQTPGQGLQFLFEYFSETQRNKGNFPGRFSGRQFSNSRSEMNVSTLELGDSALYLCASSFASGIYNEQFFGPGTRLTVL.

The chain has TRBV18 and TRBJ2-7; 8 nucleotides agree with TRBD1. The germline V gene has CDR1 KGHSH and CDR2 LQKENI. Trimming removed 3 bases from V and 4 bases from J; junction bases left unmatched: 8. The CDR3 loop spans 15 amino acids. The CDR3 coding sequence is TGTGCCAGCTCACCGCAGGGGGCTTCGGGATACGAGCAGTACTTC. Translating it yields CASSPQGASGYEQYF.

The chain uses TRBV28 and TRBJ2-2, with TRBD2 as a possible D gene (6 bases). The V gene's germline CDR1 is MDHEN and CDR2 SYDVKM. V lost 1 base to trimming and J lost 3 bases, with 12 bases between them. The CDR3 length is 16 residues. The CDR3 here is CASSLSGVADTGELFF. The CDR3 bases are TGTGCCAGCAGTTTATCGGGGGTTGCGGACACCGGGGAGCTGTTTTTT.

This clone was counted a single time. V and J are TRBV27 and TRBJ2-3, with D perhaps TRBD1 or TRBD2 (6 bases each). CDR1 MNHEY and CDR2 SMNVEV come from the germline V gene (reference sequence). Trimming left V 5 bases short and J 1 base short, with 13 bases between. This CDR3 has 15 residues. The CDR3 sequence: CASSQRAGGTDTQYF. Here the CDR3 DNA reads TGTGCCAGCAGTCAGCGGGCAGGGGGCACAGATACGCAGTATTTT.

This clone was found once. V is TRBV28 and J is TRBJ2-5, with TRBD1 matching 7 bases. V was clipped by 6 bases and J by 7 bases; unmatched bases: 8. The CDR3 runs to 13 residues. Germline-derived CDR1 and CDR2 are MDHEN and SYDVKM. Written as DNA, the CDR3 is TGTGCCAGCAGCCCTGACAGGGAGAGGACCCAGTACTTC. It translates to CASSPDRERTQYF.

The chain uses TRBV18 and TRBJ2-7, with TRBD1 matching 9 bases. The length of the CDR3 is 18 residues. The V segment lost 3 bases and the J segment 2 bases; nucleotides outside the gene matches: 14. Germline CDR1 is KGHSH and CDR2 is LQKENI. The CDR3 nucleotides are TGTGCCAGCTCACCCTTAACAGGGGGCCTTCAAATGACCTACGAGCAGTACTTC. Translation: CASSPLTGGLQMTYEQYF.

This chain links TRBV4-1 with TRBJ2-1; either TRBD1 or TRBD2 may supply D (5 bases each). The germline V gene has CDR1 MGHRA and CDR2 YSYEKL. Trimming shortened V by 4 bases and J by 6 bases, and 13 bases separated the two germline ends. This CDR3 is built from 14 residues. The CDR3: CASSRGAALNEQFF. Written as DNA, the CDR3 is TGCGCCAGCAGCCGAGGGGCCGCCCTCAATGAGCAGTTCTTC.

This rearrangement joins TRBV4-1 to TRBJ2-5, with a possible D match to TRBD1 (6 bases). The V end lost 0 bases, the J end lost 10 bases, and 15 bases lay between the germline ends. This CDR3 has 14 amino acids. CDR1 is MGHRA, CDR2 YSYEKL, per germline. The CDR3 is CASSQERDTLFQYF. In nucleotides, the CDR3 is TGCGCCAGCAGCCAAGAGAGGGACACCCTATTCCAGTACTTC.

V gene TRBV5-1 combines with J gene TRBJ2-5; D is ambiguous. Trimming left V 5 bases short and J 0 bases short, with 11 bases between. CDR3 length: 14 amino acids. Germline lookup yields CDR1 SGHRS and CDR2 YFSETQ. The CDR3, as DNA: TGCGCCAGCAGAGTGACCGGATACCAAGAGACCCAGTACTTC. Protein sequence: CASRVTGYQETQYF. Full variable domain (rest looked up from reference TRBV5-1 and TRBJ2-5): KAGVTQTPRYLIKTRGQQVTLSCSPISGHRSVSWYQQTPGQGLQFLFEYFSETQRNKGNFPGRFSGRQFSNSRSEMNVSTLELGDSALYLCASRVTGYQETQYFGPGTRLLVL.

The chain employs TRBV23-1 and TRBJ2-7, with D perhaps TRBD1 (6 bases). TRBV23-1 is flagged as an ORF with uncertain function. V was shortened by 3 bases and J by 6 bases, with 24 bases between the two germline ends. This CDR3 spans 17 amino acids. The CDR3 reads CASSHYTREQGISEQYF. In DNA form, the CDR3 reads TGCGCCAGCAGTCATTATACCCGGGAACAGGGTATAAGCGAGCAGTACTTC.

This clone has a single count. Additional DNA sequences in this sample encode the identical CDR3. This chain's CDR3 is CASSPYTDTQYF. DNA for the CDR3: TGCGCCAGCAGCCCCTACACAGATACGCAGTATTTT. The rearrangement links TRBV5-1 to TRBJ2-3, with D unclear. The CDR3 contains 12 residues. Trimming removed 4 bases at V and 2 bases at J, with 5 bases between. From germline, CDR1 is SGHRS and CDR2 YFSETQ.

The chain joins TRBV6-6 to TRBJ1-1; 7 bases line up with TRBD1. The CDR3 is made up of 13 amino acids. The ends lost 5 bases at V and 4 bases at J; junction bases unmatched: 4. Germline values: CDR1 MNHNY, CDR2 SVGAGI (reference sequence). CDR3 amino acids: CASSPPGGTEAFF. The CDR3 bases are TGTGCCAGCAGTCCCCCAGGGGGCACTGAAGCTTTCTTT.

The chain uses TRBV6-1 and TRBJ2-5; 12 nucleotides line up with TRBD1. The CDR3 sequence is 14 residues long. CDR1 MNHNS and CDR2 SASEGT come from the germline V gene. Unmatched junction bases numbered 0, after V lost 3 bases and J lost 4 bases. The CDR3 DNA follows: TGTGCCAGCAGTGAGGGACAGGGGGCAGAGACCCAGTACTTC. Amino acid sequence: CASSEGQGAETQYF.

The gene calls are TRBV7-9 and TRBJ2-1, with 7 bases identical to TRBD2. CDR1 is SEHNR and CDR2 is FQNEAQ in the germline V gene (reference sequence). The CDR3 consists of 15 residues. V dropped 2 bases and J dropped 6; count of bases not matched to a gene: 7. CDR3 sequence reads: CASSLKLAVRNEQFF. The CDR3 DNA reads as TGTGCCAGCAGCTTAAAGCTAGCGGTTCGCAATGAGCAGTTCTTC.

The CDR3 region is CASSLAGTYNEQFF. The DNA for the CDR3 is TGTGCCAGCAGCCTAGCGGGTACCTACAATGAGCAGTTCTTC. The gene calls are TRBV9 and TRBJ2-1, with 8 bases fitting TRBD2. V dropped 4 bases and J dropped 2; count of bases not matched to a gene: 2. CDR3 size: 14 residues. CDR1 and CDR2 (germline): SGDLS, YYNGEE.

CDR3 loop: CASSHAPRQGNYEQYF. The DNA of the CDR3 is TGCGCCAGCAGCCACGCGCCTCGACAGGGGAACTACGAGCAGTACTTC. The gene calls are TRBV5-1 and TRBJ2-7; 8 positions agree with TRBD1. CDR3 length equals 16 residues. With V trimmed by 4 bases and J by 3 bases, 12 bases remained unmatched. CDR1 SGHRS and CDR2 YFSETQ come from the germline V gene.

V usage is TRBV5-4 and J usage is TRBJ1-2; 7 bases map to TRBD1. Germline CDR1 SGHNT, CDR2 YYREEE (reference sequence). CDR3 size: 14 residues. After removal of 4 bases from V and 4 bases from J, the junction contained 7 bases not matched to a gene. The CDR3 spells CASSTAQGSYGYTF. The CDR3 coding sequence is TGTGCCAGCAGCACCGCACAGGGGAGCTATGGCTACACCTTC.

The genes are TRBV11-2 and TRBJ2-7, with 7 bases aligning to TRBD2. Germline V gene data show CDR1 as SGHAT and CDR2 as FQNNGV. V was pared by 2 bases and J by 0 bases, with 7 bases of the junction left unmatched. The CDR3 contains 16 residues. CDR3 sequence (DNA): TGTGCCAGCAGCTTATATCCAGGGAGGGGCTCCTACGAGCAGTACTTC. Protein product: CASSLYPGRGSYEQYF. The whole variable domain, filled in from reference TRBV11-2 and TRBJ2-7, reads EAGVAQSPRYKIIEKRQSVAFWCNPISGHATLYWYQQILGQGPKLLIQFQNNGVVDDSQLPKDRFSAERLKGVDSTLKIQPAKLEDSAVYLCASSLYPGRGSYEQYFGPGTRLTVT.

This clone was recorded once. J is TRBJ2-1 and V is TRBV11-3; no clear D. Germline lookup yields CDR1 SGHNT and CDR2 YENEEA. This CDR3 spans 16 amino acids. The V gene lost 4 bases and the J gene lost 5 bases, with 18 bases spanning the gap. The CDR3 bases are TGTGCCAGCAGCTATCGGACCGGACGGGCCAACAATGAGCAGTTCTTC. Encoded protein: CASSYRTGRANNEQFF.

The CDR3, as DNA: TGTGCCAGCAGTGCCAGGACTGGGAACAATGAGCAGTTCTTC. Translation: CASSARTGNNEQFF. The chain recombines TRBV2 with TRBJ2-1, with D perhaps TRBD2 (5 bases). Deletions cut 4 bases from V and 5 bases from J, with 12 bases between. In germline, CDR1 is SNHLY, CDR2 FYNNEI. The CDR3 is made up of 14 amino acids.

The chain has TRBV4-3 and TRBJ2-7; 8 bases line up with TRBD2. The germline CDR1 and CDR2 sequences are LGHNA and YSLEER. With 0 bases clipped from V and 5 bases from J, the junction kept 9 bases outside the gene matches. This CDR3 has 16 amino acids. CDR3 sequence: CASSQDPAGVRDEQYF. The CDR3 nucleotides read TGCGCCAGCAGCCAAGATCCAGCGGGAGTGAGGGACGAGCAGTACTTC.

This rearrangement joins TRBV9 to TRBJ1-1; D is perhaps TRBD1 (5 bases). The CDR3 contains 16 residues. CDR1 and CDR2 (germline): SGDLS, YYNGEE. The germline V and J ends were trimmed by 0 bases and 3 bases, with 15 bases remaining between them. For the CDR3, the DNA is TGTGCCAGCAGCGTAGCTTTGGAAGGGGCCGACACTGAAGCTTTCTTT. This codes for CASSVALEGADTEAFF.

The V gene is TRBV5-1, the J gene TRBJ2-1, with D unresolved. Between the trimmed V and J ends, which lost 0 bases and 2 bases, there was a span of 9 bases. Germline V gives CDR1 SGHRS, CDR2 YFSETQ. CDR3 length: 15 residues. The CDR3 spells CASSLVAETYNEQFF. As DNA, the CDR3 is TGCGCCAGCAGCTTGGTGGCAGAAACCTACAATGAGCAGTTCTTC.

CDR3 sequence: CASKDRQAAYIQYF. DNA of the CDR3: TGTGCCAGCAAGGATCGACAGGCGGCGTACATTCAGTACTTC. The chain carries TRBV28 and TRBJ2-4; possibly TRBD1 for D (6 bases). There are 14 residues in the CDR3. Germline-derived CDR1 and CDR2 are MDHEN and SYDVKM. Trimming shortened V by 7 bases and J by 8 bases, and 18 bases separated the two germline ends.

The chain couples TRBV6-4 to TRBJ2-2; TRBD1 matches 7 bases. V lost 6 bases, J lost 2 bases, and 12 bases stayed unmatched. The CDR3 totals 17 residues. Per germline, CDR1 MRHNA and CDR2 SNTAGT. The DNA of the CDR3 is TGTGCCAGCAGGCCGGGACAGCGAACACACAACACCGGGGAGCTGTTTTTT. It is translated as CASRPGQRTHNTGELFF.

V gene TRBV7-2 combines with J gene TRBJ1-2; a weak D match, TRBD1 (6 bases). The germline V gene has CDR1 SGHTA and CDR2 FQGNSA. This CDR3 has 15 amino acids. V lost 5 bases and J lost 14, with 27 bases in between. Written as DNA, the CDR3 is TGTGCCAGCAGCGCACGGCCGGGACACCCTAGCATGAGTACCTTC. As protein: CASSARPGHPSMSTF.